This T cell receptor (beta chain) was found in a study of identical twins' blood T cells (dated by TCRdb to 2013 to 2014). Concerning the study at large: The approximately twelve libraries, six for the alpha chain and six for the beta chain, yielded about 48 million Illumina reads in total. Using next-generation sequencing, the study compared the TCR alpha and beta chain repertoires of three pairs of monozygous twins to assess how genetics influences repertoire formation. The research as a whole found: The study stated that the proposed role of the TCRalpha J segment in MHC recognition during thymic selection needs to be validated by independent studies. Twin pairs were reported to be markedly more alike in V gene usage than unrelated donors were, even when looking at non-selected out-of-frame TCRbeta clonotypes. The count of CDR3 clonotypes shared by two donors depended mainly on the product of the two donors' cloneset sizes, and twins did not clearly depart from this trend. Because the twins were reared together, environmental influences could not be excluded as an explanation for twin similarity. Among the most abundant TCRbeta clonotypes, every donor shared more CDR3 sequences with her own twin than with unrelated donors.

The germline V gene (reference sequence) sets CDR1 to DFQATT and CDR2 to SNEGSKA. The CDR3, cysteine through phenylalanine, is 14 amino acids long. Only the CDR3 DNA is retained, 42 bases long and in frame from the first base. V drops 0 bases and J drops 7 bases, leaving 13 bases in between. Concerning this clonotype: Its antigen is still unknown. One base away there is no much larger clone; base qualities are not given.

The donors were six healthy women who made up three monozygous twin pairs. All three twin pairs had been reared together, and it was thought likely that the same infectious agents and vaccines had been met by these twin pairs. RNA was isolated from peripheral blood mononuclear cells and used to prepare TCR cDNA libraries. To prepare the library, 5' RACE was applied. Sequenced on an Illumina Genome Analyzer IIx. The RNA-based TCR cDNA libraries were made using a previously described protocol that was modified in several ways. Sample-specific barcodes were introduced on both ends of each TCR cDNA library during cDNA synthesis and amplification to prevent cross-contamination. Concerning the study's data processing: Each individual had between about 95,000 and nearly 550,000 identified clonotypes, and each library contained roughly 2.2 to 4 million CDR3-containing reads. Reads with improper barcode index combinations were discarded, and clonesets were then built for each library with the MiTCR software. While assembling CDR3 clonotypes, MiTCR corrected PCR and sequencing errors and either filtered or rescued low-quality reads. Artificial out-of-frame clonotypes were removed by being mapped to in-frame sequences, with one indel in the CDR3 allowed. To measure how similar V and J gene usage was between donors, Jensen-Shannon divergence was divided by mean entropy. The raw public reads went through TCRdb reprocessing: fastp at Q25, MiXCR clone calling, in-frame beta chains kept. CDR3 protein sequences are deduplicated, and each keeps its most common genes and DNA. The V and J calls follow TCRdb's processing rather than the paper's. This sample gives around 380,000 distinct CDR3 sequences in total; 28% of them show up just once. Of the sample, approximately 6.6% falls within the top ten clones.

The V gene is TRBV20-1 and the J gene is TRBJ1-5; too little of a D gene remains to name it. What was sequenced was PBMCs. The TCR originated in a woman between 18 and 55 years old in good health. The CDR3 region reads CSARDSRHSQPQHF. The nucleotide sequence is given as TGCAGTGCTAGAGACTCTAGGCACAGCCAGCCCCAGCATTTT.